This TCR beta chain stems from a study of blood T cell repertoires in COVID-19 (TCRdb year 2020). Some background on the complete study: Collaborator samples came from the United States, Italy and Spain and covered acute and convalescent phases of COVID-19. The repertoires were released in a freely available public database meant as a resource for research on the immune response to SARS-CoV-2. The sample metadata nearly always contained a de-identified subject ID, COVID-19 status, age in years and sex. The samples were drawn from two sources: the first 160 participants of the ongoing ImmuneRACE study, and fewer than 1,500 subjects contributed by 6 global collaborators. Subjects who had been exposed to COVID-19, were actively infected with it, or had recovered from it provided the deeply sampled blood TCRbeta repertoires that made up the dataset. Where available, HLA class I and class II types were taken from metadata supplied by the sample provider and were not determined by assay-based typing. The material from the prospective study consisted of cDNA or gDNA derived from T cells, B-cell-depleted T cells, or PBMCs. Study-wide conclusions, independent of this receptor: The amount of clinical and demographic metadata varied by source and participant and was provided uncurated.

Samples from volunteer blood donors who had recovered from COVID-19 were contributed by a second Seattle source. Whole blood was collected in K2EDTA tubes by collaborating institutions according to the institutions' own protocols. Collaborator samples were shipped for TCRbeta analysis as frozen whole blood, isolated PBMCs, or DNA extracted from either sample type. TCRbeta CDR3 regions were amplified from genomic DNA by means of the immunoSEQ Assay, a bias-controlled multiplex PCR. As for how the authors treated the data: Nucleated cell counts per sample were estimated from amplification of reference gene primers within the assay. To quantify the absolute abundance of each unique TCRbeta CDR3 rearrangement, sequence reads were collapsed and filtered. Productive Simpson clonality was computed per sample as the square root of Simpson's diversity index over productive rearrangements. The source is immuneACCESS, and TCRdb retained only in-frame sequences with V and J called. Part of the clones is not carried over; for the studies checked, unresolved V genes explain less than half of this, and the remainder is unexplained. V, J and clone size derive from that table, while D and trimming were established from the DNA sequence. The sample table records about 120,000 clones; approximately 87% of these occur just once. The ten largest make up 6% to 9.5% of the sample.

The germline V gene provides CDR1 MDHEN and CDR2 SYDVKM. Trimming accounts for 6 bases at V and 7 bases at J, while the number of junction bases matched to no gene is 5. There are 13 amino acids in the CDR3, from cysteine to phenylalanine inclusive. Only the CDR3 part of the read is kept: 39 bases, read in frame from the first base. On this clone itself: Its antigen is currently not known. No much larger clonotype is one base removed from it; base qualities were not supplied.

Here the chain combines TRBV28 and TRBJ1-2; TRBD1 fits 10 bases in the junction. This TCR derives from a man aged 65-85 years who had recovered from COVID-19. Sequencing was performed on peripheral blood. The sequenced DNA: TGTGCCAGCAGGGGACAGGGGAATTCTGGCTACACCTTC. It codes for CASRGQGNSGYTF.